This T cell receptor (beta chain) was captured by sequencing in a study of siplizumab effects on memory and regulatory T cells. This CDR3 comprises 14 residues. Germline loops: CDR1 SGHNT, CDR2 YYREEE (reference sequence). Trimming removed 4 bases from V and 3 bases from J; junction bases left unmatched: 5. TCR templates numbering 95,000 to 100,000 were assayed per sample. Sequenced by immunoSEQ multiplex PCR; TCRdb stores in-frame clones only, minus some. The sample holds tens of thousands of clones, about 90% seen once. What was sequenced was CD8+ T cells sorted from blood. The V and J genes are TRBV5-4 and TRBJ2-7; 9 bases match TRBD1. The receptor's source is a human donor in good health. The CDR3 spells CASSTWTGDYEQYF. The CDR3 DNA reads TGTGCCAGCAGCACCTGGACAGGGGACTACGAGCAGTACTTC.